The 15 T cell receptor beta chains below all came from one sample that was sequenced in a study of human T cells and chemical hapten exposure. TCRdb ran MiXCR on the RACE reads and lists one entry per CDR3 protein. The sample includes about 140,000 distinct CDR3 sequences, approximately 12% of them seen just once. Stated time point: patch test 2, 6 weeks after DPC sensitization. Treatment specified: therapeutic diphenylcyclopropenone sensitization with weekly scalp DPC. The starting material was whole blood, obtained in connection with sensitization to the hapten diphenylcyclopropenone (DPC). The receptor source for this set is a woman aged 45-60 years with alopecia areata. Some clones in this sample may be carry-over from other donors' samples.

To note about this clonotype: A much larger clone is a single base away; this may be a read error. The chain uses TRBV5-1 and TRBJ2-7; TRBD1 matches at 10 bases. Germline assignment: CDR1 SGHRS and CDR2 YFSETQ. The V segment lost 2 bases and the J segment 6 bases; nucleotides outside the gene matches: 5. There are 14 residues in the CDR3. The CDR3 DNA follows: TGCGCCAGCAGCTTAAACGGACAGGGGGGCGAGCAGTACTTC. As protein: CASSLNGQGGEQYF.

This rearrangement joins TRBV7-9 to TRBJ2-7; 8 bases are shared with TRBD2. The CDR3 runs to 14 residues. With V trimmed by 4 bases and J by 2 bases, 4 bases remained unmatched. Per the germline V gene, CDR1 is SEHNR and CDR2 is FQNEAQ (reference sequence). The chain's CDR3 is CASSSLAGTYEQYF. The CDR3 coding sequence is TGTGCCAGCAGCTCATTAGCGGGAACCTACGAGCAGTACTTC.

The chain recombines TRBV29-1 with TRBJ1-1; TRBD1 might be the D (5 bases). With 4 bases removed from V and 3 bases from J, the gap between germline ends came to 6 bases. The CDR3 loop spans 11 amino acids. Germline assignment: CDR1 SQVTM and CDR2 ANQGSEA. This chain's CDR3 is CSVGGDTEAFF. The CDR3 DNA is TGCAGCGTTGGGGGGGACACTGAAGCTTTCTTT.

The chain carries TRBV6-1 and TRBJ2-3; 8 nucleotides match TRBD1. V dropped 6 bases and J dropped 4; count of bases not matched to a gene: 6. Germline CDR1 MNHNS, CDR2 SASEGT. The CDR3 extends over 14 amino acids. CDR3 loop: CASSADRVADTQYF. The CDR3 DNA reads as TGTGCCAGCAGCGCGGACAGGGTTGCAGATACGCAGTATTTT.

The chain recombines TRBV11-2 with TRBJ1-5; D unclear. The germline V gene has CDR1 SGHAT and CDR2 FQNNGV. CDR3 length: 13 amino acids. V shed 5 bases and J shed 4 bases, with 9 bases lying between them. The CDR3 sequence: CASSAGLNQPQHF. CDR3 bases: TGTGCCAGCAGCGCGGGCCTTAATCAGCCCCAGCATTTT.

The sample holds many counts of this clonotype. The chain carries TRBV6-2 or TRBV6-3 and TRBJ2-7; unclear D gene. The germline gives CDR1 MNHEY, CDR2 SVGEGT. The V gene lost 8 bases and the J gene lost 3 bases, with 8 bases spanning the gap. This CDR3 region has 11 residues. CDR3 nucleotide sequence: TGTGCCAGCGAGACACTCTACGAGCAGTACTTC. Translating gives CASETLYEQYF.

This clonotype has more than one count but fewer than ten. The chain is built from TRBV7-2 and TRBJ2-1, with 14 bases aligning to TRBD2. The CDR3 is 17 residues long. The junction had 6 bases not matched to a gene; V was cut back by 2 bases and J by 6 bases. Germline loops: CDR1 SGHTA, CDR2 FQGNSA. CDR3 amino acids: CASSLSRGTSGSNEQFF. CDR3 in DNA: TGTGCCAGCAGCTTAAGTCGCGGGACTAGCGGGAGCAATGAGCAGTTCTTC.

The V and J genes are TRBV14 and TRBJ2-2, with D perhaps TRBD2 (6 bases). Germline CDR1 reads SGHDN; CDR2 reads FVKESK. This CDR3 comprises 11 residues. Between the trimmed V and J ends, which lost 5 bases and 14 bases, there was a span of 12 bases. The CDR3 nucleotides are TGTGCCAGCAGCGTCCGGGGGAGTCTGTTTTTT. Amino acid sequence: CASSVRGSLFF.

This clonotype has only a few counts. This chain uses TRBV7-2 with TRBJ1-5; a possible D gene is TRBD1 (6 bases). The V gene lost 5 bases and the J gene lost 5 bases, with 10 bases spanning the gap. This CDR3 is built from 13 residues. Germline values: CDR1 SGHTA, CDR2 FQGNSA. CDR3: CASSIRGDQPQHF. The CDR3 DNA is TGTGCCAGCAGCATCAGGGGCGATCAGCCCCAGCATTTT.

This sequence joins TRBV25-1 and TRBJ2-4, with a weak D call TRBD1 (6 bases). CDR3 length: 13 residues. Trimming cost V 4 bases and J 7 bases, with 11 bases left between them. Germline lookup yields CDR1 MGHDK and CDR2 SYGVNS. The CDR3 DNA sequence: TGTGCCAGCAGTGCGACAGGTTCTAACATTCAGTACTTC. It encodes CASSATGSNIQYF.

This clonotype was observed a few times. The V call is TRBV14, the J call TRBJ2-1, with unresolved D. Germline CDR1 SGHDN, CDR2 FVKESK. The CDR3 runs 13 residues. The V end lost 3 bases, the J end lost 9 bases, and 12 bases lay between the germline ends. The chain's CDR3 is CASSHSRLGEQFF. DNA of the CDR3: TGTGCCAGCAGCCATAGCCGGTTAGGTGAGCAGTTCTTC.

V and J are TRBV27 and TRBJ2-6; 8 bases match TRBD1. The germline gives CDR1 MNHEY, CDR2 SMNVEV (reference sequence). The CDR3 has 22 amino acids. V was pared by 1 base and J by 0 bases, with 17 bases of the junction left unmatched. CDR3 in DNA: TGTGCCAGCAGTTTATGGGCGCGACAGGGGACTGCTAGGCGCTCTGGGGCCAACGTCCTGACTTTC. Its protein product is CASSLWARQGTARRSGANVLTF.

This clonotype was seen more than once but under ten times. The chain links TRBV7-2 to TRBJ2-3, with TRBD1 identical over 10 bases. Germline values: CDR1 SGHTA, CDR2 FQGNSA. V trimming: 3 bases; J trimming: 4 bases; junction bases outside the gene matches: 4. The CDR3 runs to 15 residues. The CDR3 DNA follows: TGTGCCAGCAGCTTCGGAGGACAGGGGGCAGATACGCAGTATTTT. The encoded protein is CASSFGGQGADTQYF.

Here the CDR3 reads CASSRTGSGPYNEQFF. The CDR3 DNA sequence: TGCGCCAGCAGCAGGACAGGGTCCGGCCCCTACAATGAGCAGTTCTTC. The V gene is TRBV5-1, the J gene TRBJ2-1, with 8 bases lining up with TRBD1. Germline values: CDR1 SGHRS, CDR2 YFSETQ. The ends lost 4 bases at V and 2 bases at J; junction bases unmatched: 8. The CDR3 contains 16 residues. Full variable domain (missing parts from reference TRBV5-1 and TRBJ2-1): KAGVTQTPRYLIKTRGQQVTLSCSPISGHRSVSWYQQTPGQGLQFLFEYFSETQRNKGNFPGRFSGRQFSNSRSEMNVSTLELGDSALYLCASSRTGSGPYNEQFFGPGTRLTVL.

Only a few counts were recorded for this clonotype. The chain uses TRBV7-2 and TRBJ2-1; a possible D gene is TRBD1 (6 bases). V lost 5 bases and J 5 bases, leaving 10 bases between the germline ends. This CDR3 has 13 residues. The germline V gene has CDR1 SGHTA and CDR2 FQGNSA. CDR3 DNA: TGTGCCAGCAGCGCGGACAGAGACAATGAGCAGTTCTTC. It translates to CASSADRDNEQFF.